A single TCR beta chain is shown here with its context. What it recognizes is unknown. This record belongs to a study of PD-1 blockade in classical Hodgkin lymphoma. Study results and caveats: Baseline diversity in complete responders resembled that of newly diagnosed patients. Baseline TCR diversity was reportedly lower in newly diagnosed patients than in healthy donors. It was reported as lower still in relapsed/refractory patients. Some patients began nivolumab under 1 year after ASCT. These patients were excluded from later analyses.

Produced via immunoSEQ multiplex PCR; TCRdb's table is partial and in-frame only. The top ten clones hold approximately 8.1% of a sample with about 75,000 clones, approximately 94% of them seen once. Every patient was affected by relapse after autologous stem cell transplantation, while exposure to brentuximab vedotin was not uniform. When best responses were assessed, they were complete response, partial response or progressive disease. Specimen: peripheral blood mononuclear cells (PBMCs), collected at baseline. This receptor was identified in a human donor with classical Hodgkin lymphoma.

CDR3 loop: CASSQDRADYGYTF. CDR3 DNA sequence: TGTGCCAGCAGCCAGGACAGGGCAGACTATGGCTACACCTTC. The rearrangement links TRBV5-6 to TRBJ1-2, with 8 bases aligning to TRBD1. The germline V gene has CDR1 SGHDT and CDR2 YYEEEE. The CDR3 is 14 residues long. V shed 4 bases, J shed 3 bases, and the junction held 5 bases outside the gene matches.